Listed below are T cell receptor beta chains from one sample, sequenced in a study of T-cell memory formation after mild COVID-19. One entry per CDR3 protein results from TCRdb running MiXCR on the 5' RACE reads. The sample shows hundreds of thousands of distinct CDR3 sequences, roughly 17% of them seen only once. Sequenced sample: PBMCs or a T cell subset sorted from them (not recorded which). The receptor set was obtained from a man between 18 and 35 years old who had mild COVID-19 (a few samples of this study predate the infection). Cell type and time point are not known. Both conserved end residues are part of each CDR3. Each record gives: D gene, V gene, J gene, clone size, CDR3 protein, CDR3 DNA. The D gene is left open where the match is weak. The listing skips clone size in some rows; elsewhere it reads once, few, many or a size class.

-,TRBV20-1,TRBJ1-3,-,CSVIGAGNTIYF,TGCAGTGTTATTGGGGCTGGAAACACCATATATTTT
-,TRBV11-2,TRBJ2-1,-,CASSLEGRLAEEQFF,TGTGCCAGCAGCTTAGAAGGTCGGCTAGCAGAAGAGCAGTTCTTC
TRBD1,TRBV6-5,TRBJ2-5,few,CASSYQGAHRETQYF,TGTGCCAGCAGTTACCAGGGGGCGCATCGGGAGACCCAGTACTTC
-,TRBV5-6,TRBJ2-1,-,CASTNPWGRGPYDEQFF,TGTGCCAGCACCAACCCTTGGGGCAGGGGCCCTTACGATGAGCAGTTCTTC
-,TRBV2,TRBJ1-2,few,CASTLTRLRTYGYTF,TGTGCCAGCACACTCACCCGCCTTCGGACCTATGGCTACACCTTC
TRBD1,TRBV20-1,TRBJ1-5,-,CSARQTGGVNQPQHF,TGCAGTGCTAGGCAGACAGGGGGCGTAAACCAGCCCCAGCATTTT
-,TRBV7-2,TRBJ2-7,few,CASSLAGLAYEQYF,TGTGCCAGCAGCTTAGCTGGGCTTGCCTACGAGCAGTACTTC
-,TRBV6-2/TRBV6-3,TRBJ2-7,once,CASSNGREQYF,TGTGCCAGCAGTAATGGGAGGGAGCAGTACTTC
-,TRBV23-1,TRBJ2-2,-,CASSPSLPSGTGELFF,TGCGCCAGCAGTCCGTCTCTTCCTTCGGGCACCGGGGAGCTGTTTTTT
-,TRBV4-3,TRBJ1-3,few,CASSPRQGNTIYF,TGCGCCAGCAGCCCACGTCAAGGAAACACCATATATTTT
-,TRBV14,TRBJ2-1,-,CASSRNPSSEQFF,TGTGCCAGCAGCCGAAACCCTTCCTCTGAGCAGTTCTTC
-,TRBV24-1,TRBJ2-1,-,CATSGSSSYNEQFF,TGTGCCACCAGTGGGTCGAGCTCCTACAATGAGCAGTTCTTC
TRBD1,TRBV5-1,TRBJ2-3,-,CASSTWTGSTDTQYF,TGCGCCAGCAGCACATGGACAGGGAGCACAGATACGCAGTATTTT
TRBD1,TRBV5-1,TRBJ1-1,-,CASSLMDRAAEAFF,TGCGCCAGCAGCTTGATGGACAGGGCGGCTGAAGCTTTCTTT
TRBD1,TRBV2,TRBJ2-7,-,CASSEARDRFYEQYF,TGTGCCAGCAGTGAAGCGCGGGACAGGTTCTACGAGCAGTACTTC
-,TRBV5-1,TRBJ2-5,-,CASSVTGSGETQYF,TGCGCCAGCAGCGTAACAGGGTCGGGGGAGACCCAGTACTTC